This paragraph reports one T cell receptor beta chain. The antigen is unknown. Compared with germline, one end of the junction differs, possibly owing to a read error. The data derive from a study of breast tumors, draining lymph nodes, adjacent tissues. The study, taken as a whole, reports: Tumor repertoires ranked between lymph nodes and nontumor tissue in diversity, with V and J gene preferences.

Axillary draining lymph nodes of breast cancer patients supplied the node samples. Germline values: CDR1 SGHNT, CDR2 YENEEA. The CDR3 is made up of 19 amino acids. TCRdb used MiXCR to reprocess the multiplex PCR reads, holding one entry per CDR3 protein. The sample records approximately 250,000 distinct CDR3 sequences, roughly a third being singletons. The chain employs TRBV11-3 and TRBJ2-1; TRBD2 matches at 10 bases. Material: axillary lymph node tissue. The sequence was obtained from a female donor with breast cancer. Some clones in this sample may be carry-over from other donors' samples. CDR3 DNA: TGTGCCAGCAGCTCCATCTCAGGTAGCGGGGGGAGCTCCTACAATGAGCAGCTCTTC. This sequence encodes CASSSISGSGGSSYNEQLF.